This T cell receptor beta chain was profiled in a study of blood T cell repertoires in COVID-19. At the level of the study: Sources were T cells, B-cell-depleted T cells, or PBMCs; the material itself was cDNA or gDNA.

Under the authors' procedure: Counts of nucleated cells, estimated from reference gene primer amplification, were obtained. Sequenced by immunoSEQ multiplex PCR; TCRdb stores in-frame clones only, minus some. V, J and clone size are those of that table, while D and trimming were read from the DNA. This sample has around 60,000 clones, with roughly two thirds found just once. This clone was picked up a small number of times. J gave up 4 bases and V 5 bases, and 10 bases lay outside the gene matches. Germline loops: CDR1 SGHTA, CDR2 FQGNSA. The CDR3 has 16 amino acids. The receptor was derived from a woman in her 70s with COVID-19, enrolled during active disease. The sequenced sample consisted of peripheral blood. The rearrangement joins TRBV7-2 to TRBJ2-3; TRBD2 aligns across 9 bases. This CDR3 is CASSDGTSPGADTQYF. CDR3 nucleotides: TGTGCCAGCAGCGATGGGACTAGCCCAGGGGCAGATACGCAGTATTTT.